This T cell receptor (beta chain) came from a study of T cells in Graves' hyperthyroidism and ophthalmopathy (dated by TCRdb to the late 2010s). Context from the whole study: To identify distinguishing TCR V-J signatures, a discovery cohort of about 100 patients was used, comprising 40 to 45 with Graves' ophthalmopathy and around 57 with stable Graves' hyperthyroidism. Whether ophthalmopathy could be predicted prospectively was tested in an independent validation cohort made up of fewer than 20 hyperthyroidism patients plus 17 patients who later progressed to ophthalmopathy. The 100 discovery patients were divided at random into training and test sets in a 7:3 ratio. The study also compared thyroid tissue and blood T-cell repertoires from roughly six Graves' hyperthyroidism patients. After sampling, hyperthyroidism patients received methimazole starting at 30 mg daily, and ophthalmopathy patients received high-dose intravenous methylprednisolone. The paper reports TCR Vbeta CDR3 sequencing of about 140 peripheral blood samples: around 41 ophthalmopathy, around 80 hyperthyroidism and approximately 17 progressor patients. Paper-wide results and their limitations: Sample size was not statistically predetermined, and investigators were not blinded to group allocation. Ophthalmopathy was separated from stable hyperthyroidism by a 13 V-J signature model, with approximately 85% sensitivity and roughly 81% specificity obtained in cross-validation and 80%/75% obtained in testing. In validation, the model predicted progression to ophthalmopathy with approximately 71% sensitivity and about 73% specificity, a median of approximately 6.7 months before onset. Most expanded thyroid clonotypes (frequency above 0.001) were also found in blood, which suggests that blood repertoires may mirror thyroid immune responses.

Any patient with an uncontrolled infection, another autoimmune disease, pregnancy or lactation was excluded. Diagnoses were based on clinical symptoms, serum thyroxine and TRAb, thyroid ultrasound and orbital computed tomography. Total RNA was extracted with Trizol reagent, and quality was checked on an Agilent 2100 Bioanalyzer. Remarks on this clonotype: It has no known antigen specificity. No quality values exist for individual bases; no much larger clone is one base distant.

The TCR beta CDR3 regions were amplified from the RNA transcripts. For the first round of RT-PCR on the TCR CDR3, the HTBI primer set was used together with the Qiagen OneStep RT-PCR kit. Libraries were constructed in a second round of multiplex PCR, after which size selection and purification were performed. The libraries were sequenced on an Illumina HiSeq2000 using paired-end 100 bp reads. The study's own analysis went as follows. Raw data were processed with SOAPnuke, discarding reads with adapters, uncalled bases, mean Phred below 15, or no exact constant-primer or identifier match. High-quality paired reads were merged using COPE v1.2.5, and each unique nucleotide sequence was defined as a clonotype. Clonotypes were aligned to IMGT TRBV, TRBD and TRBJ reference segments using MiTCR v1.1. The analysis was restricted to V-J combinations with a frequency above 0.0001, which together covered 99.2% of the repertoires. The TCS score was defined as the ratio of F50 (clonal expansion) to E x V (chaos), calculated using BLOSUM62-based TCRdist between CDR3 peptides within each V-J. Welch's t-statistics and random forest reduced 500 to 650 V-J features to 10 to 15, which were used in a naive Bayes classifier (R e1071). Thyroid-blood repertoire similarity was quantified with the Morisita-Horn index. Starting from the raw public reads, TCRdb applied fastp trimming at Q25, assembled clones with MiXCR and retained in-frame beta chains. A single entry per CDR3 protein holds the most common genes and DNA from its merged rows. The authors' filters were not applied to this entry. This sample is represented by roughly 500,000 distinct CDR3 sequences; about half of them were singletons. Under 20% of the sample is in the top ten clones.

The source material was peripheral blood or thyroid tissue (not recorded which). This receptor was identified in an adult woman with Graves' disease, either hyperthyroidism or ophthalmopathy (not recorded which).

CDR3 region: CASSQGLWLTDTQYF. The DNA sequence is TGTGCCAGCAGCCAAGGCCTCTGGCTTACCGATACGCAGTATTTT. The receptor chain draws on TRBV14 and TRBJ2-3; no D gene is confidently identified. The CDR3 starts with the cysteine, ends with the phenylalanine, and has 15 residues. Only the CDR3 DNA is retained, 45 bases long and in frame from the first base. Trimming removed 1 base from V and 6 bases from J, leaving 14 bases between the germline ends. CDR1 is given as SGHDN and CDR2 as FVKESK, both from the germline V gene.